Detailed here is one T cell receptor beta chain. Germline V lookup: CDR1 SGHNT, CDR2 YYREEE (reference sequence). The CDR3 covers 16 residues. J lost 4 bases, V lost 0 bases, and 8 bases had no gene match. Profiled with immunoSEQ multiplex PCR; TCRdb holds only in-frame clones, not every one. The sample consists of about 440,000 clones, about 87% of them appearing once. This specimen comes from a study of blood T cell repertoires in COVID-19. Looking at the study overall: Samples taken during acute and convalescent COVID-19 were collected in the United States, Italy and Spain.

This clonotype was sampled from a woman aged 45-65 years with COVID-19, enrolled during active disease. The sample was peripheral blood. The chain carries TRBV5-4 and TRBJ2-5, with 8 bases identical to TRBD1. DNA of the CDR3: TGTGCCAGCAGCTTGGGGCGGACAGGGAGCGGAGAGACCCAGTACTTC. Protein: CASSLGRTGSGETQYF.